The table lists the clone carrying this T cell receptor beta chain with many counts. The data are from a study of T cells in Graves' hyperthyroidism and ophthalmopathy. Study background: Specimen type is peripheral blood, collected at initial diagnosis prior to any treatment.

Germline V gene lookup returns CDR1 WNHNN and CDR2 SYGVQD (reference sequence). V gave up 0 bases and J gave up 4 bases, with 12 bases separating them. The CDR3 is made up of 15 amino acids. RNA transcripts yielded amplified TCR beta CDR3 regions. The HTBI primer set was used in a first-round RT-PCR of the TCR CDR3. TCRdb recomputed calls from the multiplex PCR reads with MiXCR, one row per CDR3 protein. The sample includes 500,000 to 750,000 distinct CDR3 sequences, approximately 14% of them seen just once. Hyperthyroidism in the patients, aged 18 to 65, was newly diagnosed and under 2 months in duration. About 10 ml of fresh peripheral blood supplied the PBMCs.

The J gene is TRBJ1-1, the V gene TRBV10-1; perhaps TRBD1 as D (5 bases). This sequence was found in a woman in her 30s with Graves' hyperthyroidism. Sequencing was done on a sample of blood. CDR3 protein: CASSESGRVGTEAFF. The CDR3 region has the DNA TGCGCCAGCAGTGAGTCGGGCAGGGTGGGCACTGAAGCTTTCTTT.